The source of this T cell receptor beta chain is a study of long-term antiretroviral therapy in people with HIV. General study points: Dominating the repertoire at all time points were the clones that expanded before ART. Narrower CDR3 length ranges marked HIV repertoires relative to controls.

In regard to this clone: Its antigen is unknown.

A v3.0 immunoSEQ assay was performed at survey level. For every sample, sequencing targeted about 35,000-55,000 T-cell genomes. Profiling relied on immunoSEQ multiplex PCR, and the TCRdb table lists in-frame clones only, not all of them. The profile shows more than 35,000 clones, approximately 94% of them singletons. This material consisted of unsorted PBMCs, taken 4.1 years after starting antiretroviral therapy. This clonotype originated in a woman aged 50 to 60 with HIV.

The CDR3 nucleotides read TGTGCCAGCAGCTTAACCAGCTCCTATAATTCACCCCTCCACTTT. It is translated as CASSLTSSYNSPLHF. The rearrangement uses TRBV7-9 and TRBJ1-6; D not resolved. The CDR3 contains 15 residues. V lost 2 bases and J 0 bases, leaving 5 bases between the germline ends. Germline V CDR1 and CDR2: SEHNR, FQNEAQ (reference sequence).